The rows below give T cell receptor beta chains drawn from one sample of a study of blood T cell repertoires in COVID-19. Only in-frame clones appear in the TCRdb table, and some are missing; sequencing was by immunoSEQ multiplex PCR. The sample yields some 150,000 clones, roughly four fifths seen once. The sequenced sample was peripheral blood. These receptors originate from a woman aged 55-70 years with acute or convalescent COVID-19. CDR3s include the opening cysteine and the closing phenylalanine or tryptophan. D genes are given only for firm matches. Where a row states a size, it is once, few, many or the class of an expanded clone; other rows omit it.

d_gene: TRBD2; v_gene: TRBV10-1; abundance: NA; j_gene: TRBJ2-7; CDR3nt: TGCGCCAGCAGTGAGTCAGTAGCGGGAGGTTCCGAGCAGTACTTC; CDR3aa: CASSESVAGGSEQYF
d_gene: NA; v_gene: TRBV30; abundance: NA; j_gene: TRBJ1-3; CDR3nt: TGTGCCTGGAGTAGAGTATCTGGAAACACCATATATTTT; CDR3aa: CAWSRVSGNTIYF
d_gene: NA; v_gene: TRBV18; abundance: once; j_gene: TRBJ2-2; CDR3nt: TGTGCCAGCTCACCATTCCTAGCCGAGAACACCGGGGAGCTGTTTTTT; CDR3aa: CASSPFLAENTGELFF
d_gene: TRBD2; v_gene: TRBV7-9; abundance: few; j_gene: TRBJ2-3; CDR3nt: TGTGCCAGCAGCACGAGGACTAGCGGGAGGGCGATAAATACGCAGTATTTT; CDR3aa: CASSTRTSGRAINTQYF
d_gene: NA; v_gene: TRBV27; abundance: NA; j_gene: TRBJ2-5; CDR3nt: TGTGCCAGCAGACTAAAACAGGGTACCCGAGAGACCCAGTACTTC; CDR3aa: CASRLKQGTRETQYF
d_gene: NA; v_gene: TRBV5-1; abundance: NA; j_gene: TRBJ2-1; CDR3nt: TGCGCCAGCAGTTACTCCTACAATGAGCAGTTCTTC; CDR3aa: CASSYSYNEQFF
d_gene: NA; v_gene: TRBV10-3; abundance: NA; j_gene: TRBJ2-6; CDR3nt: TGTGCCATCAGAGGCGACAGCTACTCTGGGGCCAACGTCCTGACTTTC; CDR3aa: CAIRGDSYSGANVLTF
d_gene: NA; v_gene: TRBV10-3; abundance: few; j_gene: TRBJ2-7; CDR3nt: TGTGCCATCAGTGACGGGGGTGAGGACGAGCAGTACTTC; CDR3aa: CAISDGGEDEQYF
d_gene: TRBD1; v_gene: TRBV30; abundance: NA; j_gene: TRBJ2-7; CDR3nt: TGTGCCTGGAGTGGCGGGACAGGGGGAAGCTACGAGCAGTACTTC; CDR3aa: CAWSGGTGGSYEQYF
d_gene: NA; v_gene: TRBV7-8; abundance: NA; j_gene: TRBJ2-5; CDR3nt: TGTGCCAGCAGCTTAAATACGAGAAGACAGGAGACCCAGTACTTC; CDR3aa: CASSLNTRRQETQYF
d_gene: NA; v_gene: TRBV10-3; abundance: few; j_gene: TRBJ1-2; CDR3nt: TGTGCCATCAGCCACGATAGAGGCTACACCTTC; CDR3aa: CAISHDRGYTF
d_gene: NA; v_gene: TRBV28; abundance: NA; j_gene: TRBJ2-7; CDR3nt: TGTGCCAGCATCCCTAGACAGAAAACCTCCTACGAGCAGTACTTC; CDR3aa: CASIPRQKTSYEQYF
d_gene: NA; v_gene: TRBV7-2; abundance: NA; j_gene: TRBJ2-5; CDR3nt: TGTGCCAGCAGCCCAAACTACCAAGAGACCCAGTACTTC; CDR3aa: CASSPNYQETQYF
d_gene: TRBD1; v_gene: TRBV18; abundance: NA; j_gene: TRBJ1-1; CDR3nt: TGTGCCAGCTCAGGGACAGGCGGATTTCGGGTGAACACTGAAGCTTTCTTT; CDR3aa: CASSGTGGFRVNTEAFF
d_gene: NA; v_gene: TRBV6-6; abundance: once; j_gene: TRBJ1-2; CDR3nt: TGTGCCAGCAGTCTGGACACCATCGGCTATGGCTACACCTTC; CDR3aa: CASSLDTIGYGYTF
d_gene: NA; v_gene: TRBV19; abundance: NA; j_gene: TRBJ2-1; CDR3nt: TGTGCCAGTAGTATTGACCGGGGAACCTACAATGAGCAGTTCTTC; CDR3aa: CASSIDRGTYNEQFF
d_gene: NA; v_gene: TRBV10-1; abundance: NA; j_gene: TRBJ2-3; CDR3nt: TGCGCCAGCAGTGAAGCCCCCCGCGCAGATACGCAGTATTTT; CDR3aa: CASSEAPRADTQYF
d_gene: TRBD1; v_gene: TRBV19; abundance: few; j_gene: TRBJ1-5; CDR3nt: TGTGCCAGTAGACGACAGGGGGACAATCAGCCCCAGCATTTT; CDR3aa: CASRRQGDNQPQHF
d_gene: NA; v_gene: TRBV24-1; abundance: NA; j_gene: TRBJ2-3; CDR3nt: TGTGCCACCAGTGAGCGGTCCCCCACAGATACGCAGTATTTT; CDR3aa: CATSERSPTDTQYF
d_gene: NA; v_gene: TRBV30; abundance: NA; j_gene: TRBJ1-4; CDR3nt: TGTGCCTGGAGCACAACGGACAGTAATGAAAAACTGTTTTTT; CDR3aa: CAWSTTDSNEKLFF
d_gene: TRBD1; v_gene: TRBV15; abundance: once; j_gene: TRBJ2-7; CDR3nt: TGTGCCACCAGCAGAGATCGAGGACAGGGCTACGAGCAGTACTTC; CDR3aa: CATSRDRGQGYEQYF
d_gene: NA; v_gene: TRBV28; abundance: few; j_gene: TRBJ1-2; CDR3nt: TGTGCCAGCAGTTTGCACCCCTCGGACTATGGCTACACCTTC; CDR3aa: CASSLHPSDYGYTF
d_gene: NA; v_gene: TRBV3-1/TRBV3-2; abundance: NA; j_gene: TRBJ2-7; CDR3nt: TGTGCCAGCAGCCAAGAAAGAAGCGGACTACAGTACTTC; CDR3aa: CASSQERSGLQYF
d_gene: TRBD1; v_gene: TRBV7-7; abundance: once; j_gene: TRBJ2-5; CDR3nt: TGTGCTAGCAGCTTAGCATACAGGGGACCTCAAGAGACCCAGTACTTC; CDR3aa: CASSLAYRGPQETQYF
d_gene: NA; v_gene: TRBV6-2/TRBV6-3; abundance: NA; j_gene: TRBJ1-1; CDR3nt: TGTGCCAGCAGTTACTTCTCGGGGGGGACTGAAGCTTTCTTT; CDR3aa: CASSYFSGGTEAFF
d_gene: TRBD1; v_gene: TRBV7-6; abundance: NA; j_gene: TRBJ2-7; CDR3nt: TGTGCCAGCAGCTTAGTGGGACAGGGATCCTACGAGCAGTACTTC; CDR3aa: CASSLVGQGSYEQYF
d_gene: NA; v_gene: TRBV9; abundance: NA; j_gene: TRBJ2-7; CDR3nt: TGTGCCAGCAGCCCCGGAGTGTCCGGCTACGAGCAGTACTTC; CDR3aa: CASSPGVSGYEQYF
d_gene: NA; v_gene: TRBV4-3; abundance: NA; j_gene: TRBJ2-3; CDR3nt: TGCGCCAGCAGCCAAGAATGGTCCTCCCGGGACTTGACCGCAGATACGCAGTATTTT; CDR3aa: CASSQEWSSRDLTADTQYF
d_gene: NA; v_gene: TRBV28; abundance: NA; j_gene: TRBJ1-2; CDR3nt: TGTGCCAGCAGTTTATTGGGCGCTGGCTACACCTTC; CDR3aa: CASSLLGAGYTF
d_gene: NA; v_gene: TRBV18; abundance: few; j_gene: TRBJ2-2; CDR3nt: TGTGCCAGCTCACCAAGTACGGGGACCGGGGAGCTGTTTTTT; CDR3aa: CASSPSTGTGELFF
d_gene: TRBD1; v_gene: TRBV27; abundance: NA; j_gene: TRBJ1-4; CDR3nt: TGTGCCAGCAGTTTCCTTGGGCAGGGGGGAGAAAAACTGTTTTTT; CDR3aa: CASSFLGQGGEKLFF
d_gene: TRBD1; v_gene: TRBV7-7; abundance: NA; j_gene: TRBJ2-7; CDR3nt: TGTGCTAGCAGCTTCACCCCGCTGGGACAGGGGCCCTACGAGCAGTACTTC; CDR3aa: CASSFTPLGQGPYEQYF
d_gene: NA; v_gene: TRBV7-6; abundance: NA; j_gene: TRBJ2-7; CDR3nt: TGTGCCAGCAGCAGAAAGACAGAGTCCTACGAGCAGTACTTC; CDR3aa: CASSRKTESYEQYF
d_gene: NA; v_gene: TRBV6-5; abundance: NA; j_gene: TRBJ2-3; CDR3nt: TGTGCCAGCACCAAACCGGGTGGAGATACGCAGTATTTT; CDR3aa: CASTKPGGDTQYF
d_gene: TRBD1; v_gene: TRBV5-1; abundance: NA; j_gene: TRBJ2-3; CDR3nt: TGCGCCAGCAGCATGGGACAGGGGTTCACAGATACGCAGTATTTT; CDR3aa: CASSMGQGFTDTQYF
d_gene: NA; v_gene: TRBV30; abundance: few; j_gene: TRBJ1-5; CDR3nt: TGTGCCTGGAGTGTAATGGGGGGATGGCATCAGCCCCAGCATTTT; CDR3aa: CAWSVMGGWHQPQHF
d_gene: NA; v_gene: TRBV30; abundance: NA; j_gene: TRBJ2-2; CDR3nt: TGTGCCTGGCGCTCGTACAGGGCTACCGGGGAGCTGTTTTTT; CDR3aa: CAWRSYRATGELFF
d_gene: TRBD1; v_gene: TRBV5-1; abundance: NA; j_gene: TRBJ1-4; CDR3nt: TGCGCCAGCAGCAAACCGGACAGGGAGGAAAAACTGTTTTTT; CDR3aa: CASSKPDREEKLFF
d_gene: NA; v_gene: TRBV12-3/TRBV12-4; abundance: once; j_gene: TRBJ2-3; CDR3nt: TGTGCCAGCAGTTTCAGGGGGGCAGATACGCAGTATTTT; CDR3aa: CASSFRGADTQYF
d_gene: TRBD1; v_gene: TRBV30; abundance: NA; j_gene: TRBJ1-6; CDR3nt: TGTGCCTGGACGGACAGGGGTTATTCACCCCTCCACTTT; CDR3aa: CAWTDRGYSPLHF
d_gene: NA; v_gene: TRBV9; abundance: NA; j_gene: TRBJ2-7; CDR3nt: TGTGCCAGCAGCCCGCGACGGGATACTCTTTCCGAGCAGTACTTC; CDR3aa: CASSPRRDTLSEQYF
d_gene: NA; v_gene: TRBV5-1; abundance: NA; j_gene: TRBJ1-1; CDR3nt: TGCGCCAGCAGCTTCAGCTCAGGGGATGTGAACACTGAAGCTTTCTTT; CDR3aa: CASSFSSGDVNTEAFF
d_gene: TRBD1; v_gene: TRBV5-4; abundance: NA; j_gene: TRBJ2-3; CDR3nt: TGTGCCAGCAGACGGGACAGTAGAACAGATACGCAGTATTTT; CDR3aa: CASRRDSRTDTQYF
d_gene: TRBD2; v_gene: TRBV7-6; abundance: NA; j_gene: TRBJ2-1; CDR3nt: TGTGCCAGCAGCTTAGGGATAGCGGGAGGGTACAATGAGCAGTTCTTC; CDR3aa: CASSLGIAGGYNEQFF
d_gene: NA; v_gene: TRBV1; abundance: NA; j_gene: TRBJ2-1; CDR3nt: TGCACCAGCAGCCAAGAGACTGGACTGAACTACAATGAGCAGTTCTTC; CDR3aa: CTSSQETGLNYNEQFF
d_gene: TRBD2; v_gene: TRBV29-1; abundance: NA; j_gene: TRBJ2-1; CDR3nt: TGCAGCGTCGCGACTAGCGGGAGATCAGGGGAGCAGTTCTTC; CDR3aa: CSVATSGRSGEQFF
d_gene: TRBD1; v_gene: TRBV15; abundance: NA; j_gene: TRBJ2-7; CDR3nt: TGTGCCACCAGCAGGGATCCGGACAGGGCCTACGAGCAGTACTTC; CDR3aa: CATSRDPDRAYEQYF
d_gene: NA; v_gene: TRBV10-3; abundance: NA; j_gene: TRBJ1-2; CDR3nt: TGTGCCACCGGGACAACTAACTATGGCTACACCTTC; CDR3aa: CATGTTNYGYTF